This T cell receptor beta chain was retrieved from a study of Ad26.COV2.S vaccination and SARS-CoV-2 variants. The wider study: As a participant in COV1001, the donor was in the Ad26.COV2.S trial arm. Ad26.COV2.S given intramuscularly, once or twice 56 days apart. Whole-study findings and limits: Those who received vaccine or placebo ended up with similar non-spike TCR breadth.

Treatment: around 19 received Ad26.COV2.S at low or high dose, single or two shots; several received placebo; per-sample allocation not given. Day 63 after the first injection of vaccine or placebo was the sampling time. It was an adult aged 18-55 years in Boston who was the donor. The trim removed 3 bases at V and 6 bases at J, leaving 9 bases unmatched. Germline CDR1 SGDLS, CDR2 YYNGEE. The CDR3 covers 16 residues. Turning to this clone: Its antigen is as yet unknown.

Profiling relied on immunoSEQ multiplex PCR, and the TCRdb table lists in-frame clones only, not all of them. The profile shows roughly 680,000 clones, around 92% of them singletons. The TCR was taken from a person between 18 and 59 years old who received the Ad26.COV2.S COVID-19 vaccine or a placebo. The source was peripheral blood, collected in a trial of Ad26.COV2.S vaccine versus placebo. The chain is built from TRBV9 and TRBJ2-7; 13 bases agree with TRBD2. This CDR3 reads CASSARLAGGPSEQYF. In DNA, the CDR3 is TGTGCCAGCAGCGCTCGACTAGCGGGGGGTCCCTCCGAGCAGTACTTC.